What follows describes a single T cell receptor (beta chain). Because the CDR3's place on the DNA is in doubt, the DNA is left out and the CDR3 is given as listed by TCRdb. This was a survey-level run. Profiling relied on immunoSEQ multiplex PCR, and the TCRdb table lists in-frame clones only, not all of them. Here the sample spans about 30,000 clones, approximately 80% being singletons. These data belong to a study of STAT5B mutations in CD4+ large granular lymphocyte leukemia. The CDR3 is made up of 16 amino acids, end residues included. The chain carries TRBV21-1 and TRBJ2-1; the table calls TRBD1, which could not be checked here. TRBV21-1 is a pseudogene. Material for sequencing was CD4+ T cells from blood buffy coats. This TCR came from a human donor in good health. The CDR3 spells CASSKVAQGAFDEQFF.